This TCR beta chain was sequenced for a study of T cell responses to AZD1222 COVID-19 vaccine. General study points: Donor demographics were predominantly white British with a female majority; clonal diversity may be underestimated. No day 14 peak samples; only post-peak repertoires were characterized. At study baseline, merely five or six AZD1222 recipients were seropositive. Reports indicate that nearly half of spike-specific TCRs are directed at unmutated variant regions.

The germline CDR1 and CDR2 sequences are SEHNR and FQNEAQ (reference sequence). The CDR3 loop spans 17 amino acids. Between the trimmed V and J ends, which lost 3 bases and 0 bases, there was a span of 14 bases. Comments on this clone: Its antigen is unknown.

Sequenced by immunoSEQ multiplex PCR; TCRdb stores in-frame clones only, minus some. The sample holds about 150,000 clones, around 91% seen once. The receptor was isolated from an adult in good health. The rearrangement uses TRBV7-9 and TRBJ1-4, with a possible D match to TRBD1 (5 bases). The sequencing used peripheral blood, collected on day 0 of AZD1222 vaccination. This CDR3 is CASSLMGLGATNEKLFF. The CDR3 DNA reads TGTGCCAGCAGCTTGATGGGACTGGGAGCAACTAATGAAAAACTGTTTTTT.